The source of this TCR beta chain is a study of blood T cell repertoires in COVID-19. Study details: T cells, B-cell-depleted T cells, or PBMCs supplied cDNA or gDNA.

CDR1 SGHRS and CDR2 YFSETQ come from the germline V gene. The CDR3 spans 17 residues. Germline trimming cut 4 bases from V and 0 bases from J; bases unmatched to any gene: 9. Source study methods: Using reference gene primer amplification, nucleated cell counts were estimated. The data were produced by immunoSEQ multiplex PCR, yet TCRdb's version contains in-frame clones alone and is incomplete. V, J and clone size derive from that table, while D and trimming were established from the DNA sequence. The sample contains more than 95,000 clones, around 86% of which appear only once. The sample taken for sequencing was peripheral blood. The receptor's source is a man aged 55 to 70 with acute or convalescent COVID-19. V usage is TRBV5-1 and J usage is TRBJ2-2; 7 positions match TRBD1. In nucleotides, the CDR3 is TGCGCCAGCAGCCGAGGGACCGGGACAGCGAACACCGGGGAGCTGTTTTTT. This encodes CASSRGTGTANTGELFF.